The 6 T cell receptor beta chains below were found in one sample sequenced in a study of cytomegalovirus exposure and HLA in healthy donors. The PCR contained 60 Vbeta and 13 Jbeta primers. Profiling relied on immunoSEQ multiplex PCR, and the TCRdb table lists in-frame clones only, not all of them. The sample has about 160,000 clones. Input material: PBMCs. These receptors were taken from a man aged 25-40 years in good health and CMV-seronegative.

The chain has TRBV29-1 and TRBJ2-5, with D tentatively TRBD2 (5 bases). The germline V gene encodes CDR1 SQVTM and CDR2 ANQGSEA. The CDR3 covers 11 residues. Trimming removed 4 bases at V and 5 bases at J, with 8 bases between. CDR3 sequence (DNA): TGCAGCGTTGGCAGCGGTGAGACCCAGTACTTC. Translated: CSVGSGETQYF.

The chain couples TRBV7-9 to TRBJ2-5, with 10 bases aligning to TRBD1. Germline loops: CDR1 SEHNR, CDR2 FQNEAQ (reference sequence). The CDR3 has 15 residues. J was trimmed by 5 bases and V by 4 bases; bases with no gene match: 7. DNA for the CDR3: TGTGCCAGCAGCTCAAGACAGGGGGCAGGGGAGACCCAGTACTTC. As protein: CASSSRQGAGETQYF.

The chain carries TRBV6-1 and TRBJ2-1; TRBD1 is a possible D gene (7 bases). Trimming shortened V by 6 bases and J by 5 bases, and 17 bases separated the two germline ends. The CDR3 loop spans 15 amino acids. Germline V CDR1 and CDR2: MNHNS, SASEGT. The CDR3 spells CASSQGGSYDNEQFF. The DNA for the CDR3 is TGTGCCAGCAGCCAGGGGGGATCATACGACAATGAGCAGTTCTTC.

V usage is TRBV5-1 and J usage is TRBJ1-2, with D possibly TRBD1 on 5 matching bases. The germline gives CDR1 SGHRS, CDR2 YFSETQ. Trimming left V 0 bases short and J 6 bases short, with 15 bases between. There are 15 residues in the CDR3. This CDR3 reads CASSLGQLNFNGYTF. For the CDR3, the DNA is TGCGCCAGCAGCTTGGGACAGCTCAACTTCAATGGCTACACCTTC.

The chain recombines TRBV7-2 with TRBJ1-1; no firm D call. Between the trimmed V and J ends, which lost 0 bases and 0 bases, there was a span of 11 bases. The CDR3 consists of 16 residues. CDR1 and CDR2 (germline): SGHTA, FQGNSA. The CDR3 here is CASSLARVGMNTEAFF. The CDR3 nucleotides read TGTGCCAGCAGCTTAGCGAGGGTAGGGATGAACACTGAAGCTTTCTTT.

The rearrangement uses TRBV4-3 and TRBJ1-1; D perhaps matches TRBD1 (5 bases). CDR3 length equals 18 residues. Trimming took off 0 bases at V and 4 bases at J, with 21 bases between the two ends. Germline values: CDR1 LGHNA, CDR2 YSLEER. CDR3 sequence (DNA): TGCGCCAGCAGCCAAGAACCCAACCGTCGGGGGTTCGGCACTGAAGCTTTCTTT. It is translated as CASSQEPNRRGFGTEAFF.